This T cell receptor beta chain stems from a study of T cells in Graves' hyperthyroidism and ophthalmopathy. This CDR3 is 14 amino acids long. The germline V and J ends were trimmed by 0 bases and 7 bases, with 10 bases remaining between them. CDR1 and CDR2 (germline): DFQATT, SNEGSKA (reference sequence). Only a few counts were recorded for this clonotype. Amplification targeted TCR beta CDR3 regions from RNA transcripts. First-round RT-PCR targeting the TCR CDR3 was performed with the HTBI primer set. TCRdb processed the multiplex PCR reads anew with MiXCR; each CDR3 protein has one entry. Of around 210,000 distinct CDR3 sequences listed, less than 20% are singletons.

Source material: blood. This receptor was taken from a woman between 50 and 59 years old with Graves' hyperthyroidism. The rearrangement uses TRBV20-1 and TRBJ1-6; no reliable D call. The CDR3 DNA reads TGCAGTGCTAGAGACGACCGGGGAAATTCACCCCTCCACTTT. This encodes CSARDDRGNSPLHF.